This paragraph reports one T cell receptor beta chain. What it binds is unknown. The sample belongs to a study of OX40 agonist ivuxolimab in advanced cancers. Study summary: In this cohort, patients received ivuxolimab, an agonistic anti-OX40 (CD134) antibody. A partial response was reached by three patients: one with hepatocellular carcinoma and two with cutaneous melanoma.

The method was immunoSEQ multiplex PCR; TCRdb's version includes in-frame clones alone and lacks a portion of them. The sample has roughly 25,000 clones; approximately 85% are singletons. Study-level findings and limits: The study observed clonal expansion of CD4+ and CD8+ blood T cells by week 6 at 0.1 to 3.0 mg/kg. CD4+ T cells averaged fewer expanded clones than CD8+ T cells.

The source material was CD4+ or CD8+ T cells sorted from blood, sampled in a trial of the OX40 agonist ivuxolimab. The sequence was collected from an adult with an advanced solid tumor such as melanoma, head and neck, liver or kidney cancer.

CDR3: CASRGGGRTGELFF. The CDR3 nucleotides are TGTGCCAGCCGGGGCGGGGGTCGCACCGGGGAGCTGTTTTTT. The V call is TRBV2, the J call TRBJ2-2, with 7 bases aligning to TRBD2. Germline loops: CDR1 SNHLY, CDR2 FYNNEI. J gave up 4 bases and V 8 bases, and 7 bases lay outside the gene matches. There are 14 residues in the CDR3. The full variable domain, with the rest looked up from reference TRBV2 and TRBJ2-2, is EPEVTQTPSHQVTQMGQEVILRCVPISNHLYFYWYRQILGQKVEFLVSFYNNEISEKSEIFDDQFSVERPDGSNFTLKIRSTKLEDSAMYFCASRGGGRTGELFFGEGSRLTVL.